This T cell receptor (beta chain) was profiled in a study of sequential checkpoint blockade in melanoma. Looking at the study overall: TCRβ was sequenced from DNA of 90 or so pretreatment tumors.

The assay was immunoSEQ multiplex PCR, and TCRdb's table has in-frame clones only and misses some. Of some 6,600 clones detected, about 28% appear once; the ten largest clones hold approximately 23%. Treatment of the sample: randomized to nivolumab then ipilimumab (arm A) or the reverse (arm B). This clone showed up just a few times. Germline lookup yields CDR1 MNHGY and CDR2 SAAAGT. CDR3 length equals 15 residues. The V and J ends lost 0 bases and 5 bases respectively, with 13 bases between them. The chain recombines TRBV6-8 with TRBJ1-1; D gene ambiguous. The input for sequencing was tumor tissue (inferred from file names), taken from a patient given nivolumab and ipilimumab in sequence. The receptor's source is a human donor with melanoma. The CDR3: CASSYSAVGQTEAFF. The CDR3, as DNA: TGTGCCAGCAGTTACTCGGCGGTCGGTCAAACTGAAGCTTTCTTT.